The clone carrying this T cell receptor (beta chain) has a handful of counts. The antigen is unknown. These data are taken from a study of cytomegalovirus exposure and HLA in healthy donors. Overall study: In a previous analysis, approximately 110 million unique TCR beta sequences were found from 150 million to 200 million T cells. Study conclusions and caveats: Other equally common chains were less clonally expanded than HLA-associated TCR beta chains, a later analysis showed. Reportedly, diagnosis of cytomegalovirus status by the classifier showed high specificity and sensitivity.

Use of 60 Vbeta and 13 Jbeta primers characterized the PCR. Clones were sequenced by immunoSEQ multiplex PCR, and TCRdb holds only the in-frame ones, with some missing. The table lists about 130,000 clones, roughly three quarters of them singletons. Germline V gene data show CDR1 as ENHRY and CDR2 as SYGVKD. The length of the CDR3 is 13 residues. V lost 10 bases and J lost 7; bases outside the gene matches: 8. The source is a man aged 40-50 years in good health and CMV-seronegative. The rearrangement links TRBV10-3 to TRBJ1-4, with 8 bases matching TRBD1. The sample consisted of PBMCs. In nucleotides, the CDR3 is TGTGCCACACAACAGGGGGGGGCTGAAAAACTGTTTTTT. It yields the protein CATQQGGAEKLFF.